A selection of T cell receptor beta chains follows, all from one sample in a study of blood T cell repertoires in COVID-19. Repertoires were generated with immunoSEQ multiplex PCR, while TCRdb's copy carries only in-frame clones and drops some. The sample includes roughly 300,000 clones, 88% of them seen just once. The specimen sequenced was peripheral blood. These receptors were taken from a man between 18 and 35 years old with active or convalescent COVID-19. The CDR3 runs from the conserved cysteine through the conserved F or W. A D gene is named only where the DNA matches it firmly. Size is omitted from some rows. Given values are once, few, many or a class for expanded clones.

CDR3aa: CASSEFLNQPQHF
CDR3nt: TGTGCCAGCAGTGAATTCCTCAATCAGCCCCAGCATTTT
abundance: -
v_gene: TRBV6-1
j_gene: TRBJ1-5
d_gene: -

CDR3aa: CASSIPGYYEQYF
CDR3nt: TGCGCCAGCAGCATCCCAGGATACTACGAGCAGTACTTC
abundance: -
v_gene: TRBV5-1
j_gene: TRBJ2-7
d_gene: -

CDR3aa: CASSLDGQGNGYTF
CDR3nt: TGTGCCAGCAGCTTAGACGGTCAGGGGAATGGCTACACCTTC
abundance: -
v_gene: TRBV7-6
j_gene: TRBJ1-2
d_gene: -

CDR3aa: CASSDQVSGFQPQHF
CDR3nt: TGTGCCAGCAGTGATCAGGTGTCGGGGTTTCAGCCCCAGCATTTT
abundance: -
v_gene: TRBV6-1
j_gene: TRBJ1-5
d_gene: -

CDR3aa: CASSQFSEQGSSYEQYF
CDR3nt: TGTGCCAGCAGCCAATTTTCGGAACAGGGGAGCTCCTACGAGCAGTACTTC
abundance: few
v_gene: TRBV3-1/TRBV3-2
j_gene: TRBJ2-7
d_gene: TRBD1

CDR3aa: CASKQGWGIQYF
CDR3nt: TGTGCCAGCAAACAGGGATGGGGCATTCAGTACTTC
abundance: -
v_gene: TRBV6-5
j_gene: TRBJ2-4
d_gene: -

CDR3aa: CASSGPPTSGGDTGELFF
CDR3nt: TGTGCCAGCAGTGGCCCCCCCACTAGCGGAGGGGACACCGGGGAGCTGTTTTTT
abundance: -
v_gene: TRBV6-4
j_gene: TRBJ2-2
d_gene: TRBD2

CDR3aa: CASSDTTFFRTRGYGYTF
CDR3nt: TGTGCCAGCAGCGACACTACCTTTTTTCGGACGCGGGGATATGGCTACACCTTC
abundance: -
v_gene: TRBV9
j_gene: TRBJ1-2
d_gene: -

CDR3aa: CSVEDTWTAQETQYF
CDR3nt: TGCAGCGTTGAAGATACTTGGACAGCCCAAGAGACCCAGTACTTC
abundance: -
v_gene: TRBV29-1
j_gene: TRBJ2-5
d_gene: -

CDR3aa: CASSLSHGQETQYF
CDR3nt: TGTGCCAGCAGCTTGTCCCACGGGCAAGAGACCCAGTACTTC
abundance: -
v_gene: TRBV7-2
j_gene: TRBJ2-5
d_gene: -

CDR3aa: CASSYGQGGYGYTF
CDR3nt: TGTGCCAGCAGCTACGGCCAGGGCGGCTATGGCTACACCTTC
abundance: -
v_gene: TRBV11-2
j_gene: TRBJ1-2
d_gene: -

CDR3aa: CASSRTTGTGGLRSNQPQHF
CDR3nt: TGTGCCAGTAGTAGAACCACCGGGACAGGGGGCCTACGTAGCAATCAGCCCCAGCATTTT
abundance: once
v_gene: TRBV19
j_gene: TRBJ1-5
d_gene: TRBD1

CDR3aa: CASRQGFAYGYTF
CDR3nt: TGTGCCAGCAGACAGGGCTTTGCCTATGGCTACACCTTC
abundance: -
v_gene: TRBV6-5
j_gene: TRBJ1-2
d_gene: -

CDR3aa: CASSLQGDYGYTF
CDR3nt: TGTGCCAGCAGCTTACAAGGAGACTATGGCTACACCTTC
abundance: -
v_gene: TRBV5-6
j_gene: TRBJ1-2
d_gene: -

CDR3aa: CASSETATNEKLFF
CDR3nt: TGCGCCAGCAGTGAGACAGCAACTAATGAAAAACTGTTTTTT
abundance: -
v_gene: TRBV10-2
j_gene: TRBJ1-4
d_gene: -

CDR3aa: CASKGLGRGEQYF
CDR3nt: TGTGCCAGTAAGGGTTTAGGGAGGGGCGAGCAGTACTTC
abundance: -
v_gene: TRBV19
j_gene: TRBJ2-7
d_gene: TRBD2

CDR3aa: CASSLVLAGGRGDTQYF
CDR3nt: TGTGCCAGCAGCTTAGTACTAGCGGGGGGTAGGGGAGATACGCAGTATTTT
abundance: -
v_gene: TRBV7-2
j_gene: TRBJ2-3
d_gene: TRBD2

CDR3aa: CASSDQRGRFVKNIQYF
CDR3nt: TGTGCCAGCAGTGATCAGAGGGGGCGTTTTGTCAAAAACATTCAGTACTTC
abundance: -
v_gene: TRBV25-1
j_gene: TRBJ2-4
d_gene: TRBD1

CDR3aa: CASSQLPPGQTFSGANVLTF
CDR3nt: TGTGCCAGCAGCCAATTACCCCCGGGACAAACTTTCTCTGGGGCCAACGTCCTGACTTTC
abundance: -
v_gene: TRBV3-1/TRBV3-2
j_gene: TRBJ2-6
d_gene: -

CDR3aa: CASSNPRGGGGNTIYF
CDR3nt: TGTGCCAGCAGCAATCCCCGAGGGGGGGGCGGAAACACCATATATTTT
abundance: -
v_gene: TRBV7-9
j_gene: TRBJ1-3
d_gene: -

CDR3aa: CASSLALAGTQYF
CDR3nt: TGTGCCAGCAGCTTAGCCCTGGCGGGGACCCAGTACTTC
abundance: -
v_gene: TRBV11-2
j_gene: TRBJ2-5
d_gene: -

CDR3aa: CASSGHRDLIYNEQFF
CDR3nt: TGTGCCAGCAGTGGCCACCGGGACTTAATCTACAATGAGCAGTTCTTC
abundance: -
v_gene: TRBV25-1
j_gene: TRBJ2-1
d_gene: -

CDR3aa: CASSSHGGGNQPQHF
CDR3nt: TGTGCCAGCAGTTCGCACGGGGGAGGCAATCAGCCCCAGCATTTT
abundance: -
v_gene: TRBV6-6
j_gene: TRBJ1-5
d_gene: -

CDR3aa: CASSYMHRPNTEAFF
CDR3nt: TGTGCCAGCAGTTATATGCACAGACCCAACACTGAAGCTTTCTTT
abundance: -
v_gene: TRBV6-5
j_gene: TRBJ1-1
d_gene: -

CDR3aa: CASSPGSVANEKLFF
CDR3nt: TGTGCCAGCAGCCCGGGGTCGGTGGCTAATGAAAAACTGTTTTTT
abundance: -
v_gene: TRBV7-9
j_gene: TRBJ1-4
d_gene: -

CDR3aa: CASSLDYGATNEKLFF
CDR3nt: TGTGCCAGCAGCTTAGATTACGGAGCAACTAATGAAAAACTGTTTTTT
abundance: -
v_gene: TRBV11-2
j_gene: TRBJ1-4
d_gene: -

CDR3aa: CASSPGWRGYYNEQFF
CDR3nt: TGTGCCAGCAGCCCCGGGTGGCGGGGGTACTACAATGAGCAGTTCTTC
abundance: -
v_gene: TRBV11-2
j_gene: TRBJ2-1
d_gene: TRBD2

CDR3aa: CASSPGQGTGNEQFF
CDR3nt: TGTGCCAGCTCACCCGGACAGGGTACCGGCAATGAGCAGTTCTTC
abundance: -
v_gene: TRBV18
j_gene: TRBJ2-1
d_gene: TRBD1

CDR3aa: CASSYFRTSGDTQYF
CDR3nt: TGTGCCAGCAGTTACTTTCGGACTAGCGGCGATACGCAGTATTTT
abundance: once
v_gene: TRBV6-5
j_gene: TRBJ2-3
d_gene: TRBD2

CDR3aa: CASSQAGGKNIQYF
CDR3nt: TGTGCCAGCAGCCAAGCAGGGGGCAAAAACATTCAGTACTTC
abundance: -
v_gene: TRBV3-1/TRBV3-2
j_gene: TRBJ2-4
d_gene: TRBD1

CDR3aa: CASSRTGGGDTEAFF
CDR3nt: TGCGCCAGCAGCCGTACAGGGGGCGGGGACACTGAAGCTTTCTTT
abundance: -
v_gene: TRBV4-1
j_gene: TRBJ1-1
d_gene: TRBD1

CDR3aa: CASSVAGGNTGELFF
CDR3nt: TGTGCCAGCAGCGTAGCGGGGGGGAACACCGGGGAGCTGTTTTTT
abundance: -
v_gene: TRBV9
j_gene: TRBJ2-2
d_gene: TRBD2

CDR3aa: CASRTGLAGTGETQYF
CDR3nt: TGCGCCAGCAGGACAGGACTAGCGGGGACCGGGGAGACCCAGTACTTC
abundance: -
v_gene: TRBV5-1
j_gene: TRBJ2-5
d_gene: TRBD2

CDR3aa: CASSFTGALNTEAFF
CDR3nt: TGTGCCAGCAGCTTTACAGGGGCCTTGAACACTGAAGCTTTCTTT
abundance: -
v_gene: TRBV7-2
j_gene: TRBJ1-1
d_gene: TRBD1

CDR3aa: CASSGTGATGELFF
CDR3nt: TGTGCCAGCTCAGGGACAGGGGCCACCGGGGAGCTGTTTTTT
abundance: -
v_gene: TRBV18
j_gene: TRBJ2-2
d_gene: TRBD1

CDR3aa: CASRTGLGNTGELFF
CDR3nt: TGTGCCAGTAGGACGGGACTCGGAAACACCGGGGAGCTGTTTTTT
abundance: -
v_gene: TRBV19
j_gene: TRBJ2-2
d_gene: -

CDR3aa: CASSQERGDTIYF
CDR3nt: TGCGCCAGCAGCCAGGAACGGGGGGACACCATATATTTT
abundance: -
v_gene: TRBV4-1
j_gene: TRBJ1-3
d_gene: -

CDR3aa: CSVVPTGAGEKLFF
CDR3nt: TGCAGCGTTGTCCCGACAGGGGCCGGGGAAAAACTGTTTTTT
abundance: -
v_gene: TRBV29-1
j_gene: TRBJ1-4
d_gene: TRBD1

CDR3aa: CASSESTSGHNEQFF
CDR3nt: TGCGCCAGCAGTGAGTCGACTAGCGGACACAATGAGCAGTTCTTC
abundance: -
v_gene: TRBV10-2
j_gene: TRBJ2-1
d_gene: TRBD2

CDR3aa: CASRGTGGTQPQHF
CDR3nt: TGTGCCAGCAGGGGGACGGGAGGTACTCAGCCCCAGCATTTT
abundance: -
v_gene: TRBV27
j_gene: TRBJ1-5
d_gene: -

CDR3aa: CARQLAGAGANVLTF
CDR3nt: TGTGCTCGTCAGTTAGCGGGGGCTGGGGCCAACGTCCTGACTTTC
abundance: -
v_gene: TRBV10-3
j_gene: TRBJ2-6
d_gene: TRBD2

CDR3aa: CASSQAYKGSRNIQYF
CDR3nt: TGCGCCAGCAGCCAAGCGTATAAGGGGTCGCGGAACATTCAGTACTTC
abundance: -
v_gene: TRBV4-1
j_gene: TRBJ2-4
d_gene: -